This TCR beta chain was recovered during a study of cytomegalovirus exposure and HLA in healthy donors. Findings of the study overall: An analysis done earlier found most TCR beta V segments productive about 90% or about 30% of the time. Most TCR sequences were uncommon, yet certain public TCRs appeared in many donors.

About this clone itself: Its antigen is as yet unknown.

This CDR3 contains 14 residues. CDR1 is KGHSH, CDR2 LQKENI, per germline. The V and J ends lost 2 bases and 6 bases, in that order; junction bases with no gene match: 7. 60 Vbeta and 13 Jbeta primers were used in PCR. The repertoire was sequenced with immunoSEQ multiplex PCR; TCRdb's copy has only in-frame clones and lacks some. The table shows some 130,000 clones, with approximately 80% occurring only once. The source is a man aged 25 to 45 in good health and CMV-seronegative. Sequenced material: PBMCs. The chain has TRBV18 and TRBJ2-7; 7 nucleotides agree with TRBD1. The CDR3 DNA reads as TGTGCCAGCTCACCAGGACAGGTTGGAGGCGAGCAGTACTTC. It encodes CASSPGQVGGEQYF.